This T cell receptor (beta chain) came from a study of control samples from healthy donors and cancer patients. Using immunoSEQ multiplex PCR, the repertoire was profiled, and TCRdb retains in-frame clones only, with some absent. Among 160,000 or so clones, 93% were seen once, and the ten largest hold about 2.4%. CDR1 SGHTS and CDR2 YDEGEE come from the germline V gene. Trimming took 0 bases from V and 9 from J, leaving 10 bases between them. This CDR3 spans 12 amino acids. The receptor was derived from a man between 50 and 59 years old in good health. The chain has TRBV5-8 and TRBJ2-7, with a tentative D call TRBD2 (6 bases). Sequenced: blood. The CDR3 region is CASSLGLGGQYF. CDR3 DNA: TGTGCCAGCAGCTTGGGACTAGGAGGGCAGTACTTC.